This TCR beta chain was obtained from a study of OX40 agonist ivuxolimab in advanced cancers. Across the whole study: Cancers in dose escalation were hepatocellular, melanoma, renal cell and head and neck. Mean age approximately 66 years, range about 20 to 90; 82.7% male.

Trimming took 11 bases from V and 6 from J, leaving 10 bases between them. Germline assignment: CDR1 MNHNS and CDR2 SASEGT. The CDR3 runs to 10 residues. Repertoires were generated with immunoSEQ multiplex PCR, while TCRdb's copy carries only in-frame clones and drops some. The sample gives 35,000 to 45,000 clones, about nine tenths of which show up once; about 30% is in the top ten. Comments on this clone: Its specificity is unknown.

Blood got drawn at baseline, again on cycle 4 day 1, and then on cycle 7 day 1. Points from the study as a whole: Some patients who did not respond also had low normalized T-cell clonal expansion.

The chain combines TRBV6-1 with TRBJ1-1; D remains unclear. Sequencing used CD4+ or CD8+ T cells sorted from blood, obtained in a trial of the OX40 agonist ivuxolimab. The sequence was obtained from an adult with an advanced solid tumor such as melanoma, head and neck, liver or kidney cancer. CDR3 nucleotide sequence: TGTGCCGCCAACCCCCCTGAAGCTTTCTTT. It yields the protein CAANPPEAFF.